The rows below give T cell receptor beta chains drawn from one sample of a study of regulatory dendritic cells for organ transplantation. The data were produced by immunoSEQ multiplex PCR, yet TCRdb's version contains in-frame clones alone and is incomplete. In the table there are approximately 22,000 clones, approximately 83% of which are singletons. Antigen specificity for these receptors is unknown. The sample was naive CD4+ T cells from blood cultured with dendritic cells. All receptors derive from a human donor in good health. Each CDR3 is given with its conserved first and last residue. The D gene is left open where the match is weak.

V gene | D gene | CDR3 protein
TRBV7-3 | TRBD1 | CASSPGTAANYGYTF
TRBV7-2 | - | CASSFPRPGGTGELFF
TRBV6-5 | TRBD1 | CASSRDRGGNEKLFF
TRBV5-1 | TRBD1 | CASSPQGAGSAYEQYF
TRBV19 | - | CASSIGQLLDKTWNTEAFF
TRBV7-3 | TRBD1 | CASSLTRGRDTGELFF
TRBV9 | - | CASSVIGAPKEKLFF
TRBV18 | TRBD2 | CASSPLSGGTRTDTQYF
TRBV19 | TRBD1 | CASSSSGTGGIAGELFF
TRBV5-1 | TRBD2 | CASSLPGTSGSTRETQYF
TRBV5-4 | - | CASSPEARDTEAFF
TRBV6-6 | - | CASKRTDTYEQYF
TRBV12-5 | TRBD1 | CASGGGDRIYGYTF
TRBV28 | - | CASRLFPRPYEQYF
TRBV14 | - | CASSSGGRVKRDEQYF
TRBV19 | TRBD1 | CASRAHDRASGNTIYF
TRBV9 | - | CASSVYPRNTEAFF
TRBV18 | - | CASSPRGEDGEQFF
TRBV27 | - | CASSLRVTDTQYF
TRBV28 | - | CAARGIETQYF
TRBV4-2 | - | CASSQEELADTQYF
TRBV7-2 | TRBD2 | CASSLTGTSAYEQYF
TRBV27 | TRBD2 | CASGPGAGVFYEQYF
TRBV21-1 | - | CASSKKVAGLHNTGELFF
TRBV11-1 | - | CASSRAATDTQYF
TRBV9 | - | CASSKKSIFTDTQYF
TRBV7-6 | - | CASSLSGDYGHTF
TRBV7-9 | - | CASRRPLGREKPGELFF
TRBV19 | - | CASSIVSGDYGYTF
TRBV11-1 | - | CASSLDGDAQPQHF
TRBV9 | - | CASSAGASTDTQYF
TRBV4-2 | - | CASSQGEGGATYEQYF
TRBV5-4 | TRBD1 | CASSFDRGTEAFF
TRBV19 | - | CASSINNYEQYF
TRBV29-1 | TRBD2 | CSVERTSHEQFF
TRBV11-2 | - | CASSFGGYTDTQYF
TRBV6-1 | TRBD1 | CASSEGFSGGAFF
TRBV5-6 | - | CASTEAGRGYEQYF
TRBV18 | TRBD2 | CASSPNSGGGEQYF
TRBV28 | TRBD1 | CASSSPGQGYNEQFF
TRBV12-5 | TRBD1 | CASATSGTGGAFAYEQYF
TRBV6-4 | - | CARTRLAYEQYF
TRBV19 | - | CASSIRTVNTEAFF
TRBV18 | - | CASSPPGTGANYGYTF
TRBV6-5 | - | CASSYQGQGTDTQYF
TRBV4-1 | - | CASSPTEYSGANVLTF
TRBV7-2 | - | CASSLGPHTGEQFF